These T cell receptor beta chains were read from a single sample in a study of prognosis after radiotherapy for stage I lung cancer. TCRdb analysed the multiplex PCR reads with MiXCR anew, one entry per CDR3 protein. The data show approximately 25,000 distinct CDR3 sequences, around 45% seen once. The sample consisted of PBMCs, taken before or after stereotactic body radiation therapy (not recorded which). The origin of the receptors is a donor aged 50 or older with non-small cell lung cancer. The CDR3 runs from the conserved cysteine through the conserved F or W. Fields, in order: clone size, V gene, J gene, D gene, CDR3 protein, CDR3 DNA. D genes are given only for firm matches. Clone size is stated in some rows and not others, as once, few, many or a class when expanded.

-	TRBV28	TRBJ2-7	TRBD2	CARSPPGGQRNEQYF	TGTGCCAGAAGTCCCCCGGGAGGGCAGAGGAACGAGCAGTACTTC
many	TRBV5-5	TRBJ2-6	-	CASTKSRVSGANVLTF	TGTGCCAGCACCAAATCCAGGGTCTCTGGGGCCAACGTCCTGACTTTC
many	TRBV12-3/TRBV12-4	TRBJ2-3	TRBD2	CASTRLARTRDTQYF	TGTGCCAGCACCCGACTAGCGCGGACTCGGGATACGCAGTATTTT
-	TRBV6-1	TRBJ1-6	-	CASSPSLQSSYNSPLHF	TGTGCCAGCAGTCCTTCCCTGCAGAGCTCCTATAATTCACCCCTCCACTTT
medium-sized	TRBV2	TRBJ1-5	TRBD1	CASSADRGKGQPQHF	TGTGCCAGCAGCGCGGACAGGGGGAAGGGTCAGCCCCAGCATTTT
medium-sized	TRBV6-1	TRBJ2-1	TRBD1	CASSPIRDRFDEQFF	TGTGCCAGCAGCCCAATCCGGGACAGGTTCGATGAGCAGTTCTTC
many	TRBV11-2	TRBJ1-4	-	CASSLTVENEKLFF	TGTGCCAGCAGCTTGACAGTTGAGAATGAAAAACTGTTTTTT
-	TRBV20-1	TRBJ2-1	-	CSAMTLASYNEQFF	TGCAGTGCTATGACGCTAGCTTCCTACAATGAGCAGTTCTTC
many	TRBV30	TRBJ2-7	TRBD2	CAWSGLAIPYEQYF	TGTGCCTGGAGCGGACTAGCGATTCCCTACGAGCAGTACTTC
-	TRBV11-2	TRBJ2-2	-	CASNQGRGWNTGELFF	TGTGCCAGCAACCAGGGCCGGGGATGGAACACCGGGGAGCTGTTTTTT
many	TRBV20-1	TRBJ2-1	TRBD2	CSASRTSDYNEQFF	TGCAGTGCATCGAGGACTAGCGACTACAATGAGCAGTTCTTC